These 7 T cell receptor beta chains were all obtained from the same sample, sequenced in a study of blood T cells in healthy people across ages. Alongside a J-beta primer mix, a sample-barcoded 5' primer served in a second PCR lasting 7 to 11 cycles. TCRdb recomputed calls from the 5' RACE reads with MiXCR, one row per CDR3 protein. The sample has about 1.5 million distinct CDR3 sequences, 42% seen once. Sequencing was performed on blood. The receptor source for this set is a young woman in good health.

This clonotype was seen a handful of times. V usage is TRBV7-6 and J usage is TRBJ2-3; no firm D call. CDR3 length: 13 residues. CDR1 SGHVS and CDR2 FNYEAQ come from the germline V gene. V lost 5 bases, J lost 4 bases, and 10 bases lay in between. DNA for the CDR3: TGTGCCAGCAGCCCCTTCCGGGCAGATACGCAGTATTTT. It specifies CASSPFRADTQYF.

This clonotype was seen only a few times. A junction end diverges from the germline sequence, so it may reflect a read error. This chain connects TRBV20-1 to TRBJ2-1, with D perhaps matching TRBD2 (6 bases). This CDR3 is 16 amino acids long. Germline V gene lookup returns CDR1 DFQATT and CDR2 SNEGSKA (reference sequence). This CDR3 reads CSARERLEGSHNEQFF. CDR3 in DNA: TGCAGTGCTAGAGAACGACTAGAGGGCTCCCACAATGAGCAGTTCTTC.

V gene TRBV6-4 combines with J gene TRBJ2-1; D remains ambiguous. V was shortened by 8 bases and J by 2 bases, with 13 bases between the two germline ends. The CDR3 has 14 residues. Looked up from germline, CDR1 is MRHNA and CDR2 is SNTAGT. The CDR3 sequence: CASSPLGTYNEQFF. The DNA for the CDR3 is TGTGCCAGCTCACCCCTTGGCACCTACAATGAGCAGTTCTTC.

A few counts support this clonotype. The CDR3 DNA reads as TGTGCCAGCAGCAATAGAAATGCCCTCGGGTGGGGGCTTAACTATGGCTACACCTTC. Amino acids: CASSNRNALGWGLNYGYTF. This chain connects TRBV7-2 to TRBJ1-2; D might be TRBD1 (6 bases). Trimming shortened V by 5 bases and J by 1 base, and 26 bases separated the two germline ends. CDR1 SGHTA and CDR2 FQGNSA come from the germline V gene. The CDR3 is 19 residues long.

The rearrangement joins TRBV6-1 to TRBJ2-7; TRBD1 is a possible D gene (5 bases). There are 15 residues in the CDR3. The V gene's germline CDR1 is MNHNS and CDR2 SASEGT. V lost 6 bases and J 2 bases, leaving 17 bases between the germline ends. CDR3 residues: CASSQGAPQPYEQYF. Here the CDR3 DNA reads TGTGCCAGCAGCCAAGGGGCGCCGCAACCCTACGAGCAGTACTTC.

The V and J genes are TRBV6-2 or TRBV6-3 and TRBJ2-7, with D hard to call. This CDR3 is 14 amino acids long. Germline V gene sequence: CDR1 MNHEY, CDR2 SVGEGT. V was clipped by 2 bases and J by 3 bases, with 11 bases between them. This CDR3 is CASSYEQESYEQYF. In DNA form, the CDR3 reads TGTGCCAGCAGTTACGAGCAGGAAAGCTACGAGCAGTACTTC.

This clonotype occurred a few times. J is TRBJ2-1 and V is TRBV20-1; 9 bases agree with TRBD2. Losses at the gene ends were 1 base for V and 4 bases for J; bases not matched to a gene: 8. The CDR3 totals 16 residues. Germline lookup yields CDR1 DFQATT and CDR2 SNEGSKA (reference sequence). The CDR3 DNA reads as TGCAGTGCTAGAGGGGTAGCGGGAGCAGCTTACAATGAGCAGTTCTTC. As protein: CSARGVAGAAYNEQFF.